The rows below give T cell receptor beta chains drawn from one sample of a study of CD8 T cells in acute hepatitis C reinfection. The assay was immunoSEQ multiplex PCR, and TCRdb's table has in-frame clones only and misses some. The data show about 38,000 clones, with approximately 90% seen just once and roughly 0.51% held by the top ten. Source material: naive CD8+ T cells from PBMCs. Receptors were obtained from a man aged 30-40 years with chronic hepatitis C. Both conserved end residues are part of each CDR3. The D gene is left open where the match is weak. Part of the rows lack a size; the others show once, few, many or a class for expanded clones.

v_gene,d_gene,j_gene,abundance,CDR3nt,CDR3aa
TRBV9,TRBD2,TRBJ2-1,NA,TGTGCCAGCAGCGGGACTAGCGGGAGTCGGAGCAATGAGCAGTTCTTC,CASSGTSGSRSNEQFF
TRBV9,TRBD1,TRBJ1-1,NA,TGTGCCAGCAGCGGCTCCAGGGGGAGAACTGAAGCTTTCTTT,CASSGSRGRTEAFF
TRBV19,NA,TRBJ1-1,few,TGTGCCAGTCAGCTTTGGGAGGGGTACACTGAAGCTTTCTTT,CASQLWEGYTEAFF
TRBV25-1,NA,TRBJ2-6,NA,TGTGCCAGCAGTGATCTGGCGGTAATCTCTGGGGCCAACGTCCTGACTTTC,CASSDLAVISGANVLTF
TRBV6-6,NA,TRBJ1-1,NA,TGTGCCAGCATTGGACCGGGCTTACCGACTGAAGCTTTCTTT,CASIGPGLPTEAFF
TRBV18,NA,TRBJ2-7,NA,TGTGCCAGCTCACGGGGCTCCTACGAGCAGTACTTC,CASSRGSYEQYF
TRBV27,NA,TRBJ2-1,NA,TGTGCCAGCAGTTTATCGGGTAACAATGAGCAGTTCTTC,CASSLSGNNEQFF
TRBV5-4,NA,TRBJ2-3,NA,TGTGCCAGCAGCTTTGTCCACAGAGGCGGGACAGATACGCAGTATTTT,CASSFVHRGGTDTQYF
TRBV10-3,TRBD1,TRBJ1-4,NA,TGTGCCATCAGTGACCCGGGACAGGGGTCTGAAAAACTGTTTTTT,CAISDPGQGSEKLFF
TRBV5-6,NA,TRBJ2-7,NA,TGTGCCAGCAGTAGTACTGGACGGAACGAGCAGTACTTC,CASSSTGRNEQYF
TRBV7-6,NA,TRBJ2-7,NA,TGTGCCAGCAGCTTTTTTGGGGGGCGCGACGAGCAGTACTTC,CASSFFGGRDEQYF
TRBV6-5,NA,TRBJ1-1,NA,TGTGCCAGCAGTGCGACTACAGGGACTATTGAAGCTTTCTTT,CASSATTGTIEAFF
TRBV6-5,NA,TRBJ1-6,once,TGTGCCAGCAGATTCGGCAGTGATAATTCACCCCTCCACTTT,CASRFGSDNSPLHF
TRBV9,NA,TRBJ1-3,NA,TGTGCCAGCAGCGACAGGCACTCTGGAAACACCATATATTTT,CASSDRHSGNTIYF
TRBV7-9,TRBD2,TRBJ2-3,NA,TGTGCCAGCAGCCTCTTTCTAGCGGGAACCACAGATACGCAGTATTTT,CASSLFLAGTTDTQYF
TRBV4-3,TRBD1,TRBJ1-2,NA,TGCGCCAGCAGCCACGGGACAGTAGCTAACTATGGCTACACCTTC,CASSHGTVANYGYTF
TRBV2,TRBD1,TRBJ2-7,NA,TGTGCCAGCAGTGATTCGGGACAGGGTATACACGAGCAGTACTTC,CASSDSGQGIHEQYF
TRBV25-1,NA,TRBJ1-3,NA,TGTGCCAGCGAGCCGAACAGAGGCTCTGGAAACACCATATATTTT,CASEPNRGSGNTIYF
TRBV11-3,NA,TRBJ2-3,NA,TGTGCCAGCAGCGCGGGGACGGGACTTTCCGGGTCGGATACGCAGTATTTT,CASSAGTGLSGSDTQYF
TRBV5-4,NA,TRBJ1-1,few,TGTGCCAGCAGCTTGGCCAATGGTGTAGCTTTCTTT,CASSLANGVAFF
TRBV5-6,TRBD1,TRBJ1-6,NA,TGTGCCAGCAGCTATCCGGGACAGGACTCACCCCTCCACTTT,CASSYPGQDSPLHF
TRBV9,TRBD2,TRBJ2-1,NA,TGTGCCAGCAGCTTCGGACTAGCGGGAGTCAATGAGCAGTTCTTC,CASSFGLAGVNEQFF
TRBV27,TRBD1,TRBJ2-5,NA,TGTGCCAGCAGTCGGACAGGGTTGGGGGAGACCCAGTACTTC,CASSRTGLGETQYF
TRBV21-1,NA,TRBJ1-1,once,TGTGCCAGCAGCAATGCCGGGACAGAGTCTCAGAACCGGAACACTGAAGCTTTCTTT,CASSNAGTESQNRNTEAFF
TRBV7-9,TRBD2,TRBJ2-2,NA,TGTGCCAGCAGCTGGCGGGAGTCCACCGGGGAGCTGTTTTTT,CASSWRESTGELFF
TRBV7-7,TRBD2,TRBJ2-5,once,TGTGCTAGCAGCCGCGGGACTAGCGGAGGAGAGACCCAGTACTTC,CASSRGTSGGETQYF
TRBV6-6,NA,TRBJ1-1,NA,TGTGCCAGCAGTTTTGAGAAGAACACTGAAGCTTTCTTT,CASSFEKNTEAFF
TRBV19,NA,TRBJ1-5,NA,TGTGCCAGTAGTATAGGTTTGGGGCCTGACAATCAGCCCCAGCATTTT,CASSIGLGPDNQPQHF
TRBV7-3,TRBD1,TRBJ1-2,NA,TGTGCCAGCAGCTTAGGCCCCTATGACAGGGGGGACTATGGCTACACCTTC,CASSLGPYDRGDYGYTF
TRBV7-8,NA,TRBJ2-1,NA,TGTGCCAGCAGCTCTACCAGACGATTGGGGGCGCAGAATGAGCAGTTCTTC,CASSSTRRLGAQNEQFF
TRBV19,NA,TRBJ2-7,NA,TGTGCCAGTAGTTACGGGTTCGTGGGGGGATACGAGCAGTACTTC,CASSYGFVGGYEQYF
TRBV29-1,NA,TRBJ1-5,once,TGCAGCATTAACTATGGGTCGGGCAATCAGCCCCAGCATTTT,CSINYGSGNQPQHF
TRBV19,NA,TRBJ1-1,NA,TGTGCCAGTGCGTTGGGCACTGAAGCTTTCTTT,CASALGTEAFF
TRBV7-2,NA,TRBJ2-3,NA,TGTGCCAGCAGCTTAGGCCTCTTGGTGGGGGGGCCTTCAGATACGCAGTATTTT,CASSLGLLVGGPSDTQYF
TRBV10-3,TRBD1,TRBJ1-2,few,TGTGCCATCAGTGGAGGGATGACAGGGCGGTATGGCTACACCTTC,CAISGGMTGRYGYTF
TRBV9,NA,TRBJ2-1,once,TGTGCCAGCAGCGTAGGTGGGCTCCGCAATGAGCAGTTCTTC,CASSVGGLRNEQFF
TRBV29-1,NA,TRBJ1-1,NA,TGCAGCGTTGATGGGCAGACACAAGCTTTCTTT,CSVDGQTQAFF
TRBV9,NA,TRBJ2-7,NA,TGTGCCAGCAGCGTAGCCAGGAGCTCCTACGAGCAGTACTTC,CASSVARSSYEQYF
TRBV2,NA,TRBJ1-1,NA,TGTGCCAGCAATTTGGTGGTGAACACTGAAGCTTTCTTT,CASNLVVNTEAFF
TRBV5-1,NA,TRBJ1-1,NA,TGCGCCAGCAGCCGTCACCCCGCGAACACTGAAGCTTTCTTT,CASSRHPANTEAFF
TRBV5-4,NA,TRBJ1-2,NA,TGTGCCAGCAGCTTCATTGGGGGCGGGAGTGGCTACACCTTC,CASSFIGGGSGYTF
TRBV6-5,TRBD1,TRBJ1-2,NA,TGTGCCAGCAGCCCCGGGACAGGGGGGATCTATGGCTACACCTTC,CASSPGTGGIYGYTF
TRBV7-9,NA,TRBJ2-1,NA,TGTGCCAGCAGCCCCAAGATTTACAATGAGCAGTTCTTC,CASSPKIYNEQFF
TRBV4-2,NA,TRBJ2-5,NA,TGTGCCAGCAGCCAAGCTTTTCGGGGATCAGGCGAGGAGACCCAGTACTTC,CASSQAFRGSGEETQYF
TRBV5-6,NA,TRBJ1-2,NA,TGTGCCAGCAGCTTGGTAGGCAGGCCTAACTATGGCTACACCTTC,CASSLVGRPNYGYTF
TRBV6-5,TRBD1,TRBJ2-7,NA,TGTGCCAGCAGTCATAACAGGGGAAGTATGGACGAGCAGTACTTC,CASSHNRGSMDEQYF
TRBV5-4,TRBD1,TRBJ1-5,NA,TGTGCCAGCAGCCCTGGGACAGGGGAGGTGCCCCAGCATTTT,CASSPGTGEVPQHF
TRBV7-9,TRBD2,TRBJ2-5,NA,TGTGCCAGCAGCCCTAGCGGCGGGTTCCAAGAGACCCAGTACTTC,CASSPSGGFQETQYF
TRBV7-6,NA,TRBJ2-7,NA,TGTGCCAGCAGCTTAGGGGTGGGTAGCTACGAGCAGTACTTC,CASSLGVGSYEQYF
TRBV7-9,NA,TRBJ1-1,NA,TGTGCCAGCAGCTTTGGAACTGAAGCTTTCTTT,CASSFGTEAFF
TRBV21-1,NA,TRBJ2-7,once,TGTGCCAGCAAACGACAGTCCCTCTCCTTCTACGAGCAGTACTTC,CASKRQSLSFYEQYF
TRBV27,NA,TRBJ1-5,NA,TGTGCCAGCAGTTTAGGTAGCAATCAGCCCCAGCATTTT,CASSLGSNQPQHF
TRBV19,NA,TRBJ1-1,NA,TGTGCCAGTAGTATGACGGGTCCAGCTGAAGCTTTCTTT,CASSMTGPAEAFF
TRBV19,NA,TRBJ2-3,NA,TGTGCCAGTAGTATAGTGCCTACAGTTTTTAATACGCAGTATTTT,CASSIVPTVFNTQYF